One sample yielded the 20 T cell receptor beta chains listed below, sequenced in a study of regulatory T cells in long-lasting Graves disease. iRepertoire HTBI primers and Arm-PCR of CDR3 regions built TCR beta libraries. TCRdb reprocessed the multiplex PCR reads via MiXCR and lists one record per CDR3 protein. Among 300,000 or so distinct CDR3 sequences, about 20% were seen once, and the ten largest hold less than 35%. Time point specified: persistent/refractory GD, antithyroid drugs over 5 years with positive TRAb. PBMC-derived RNA was used for the TCR library. Sample: peripheral blood mononuclear cells (PBMCs), taken when the disease was refractory, from a patient treated with antithyroid drugs. The receptor set was obtained from a female donor with Graves disease.

V gene TRBV7-2 combines with J gene TRBJ2-1; tentatively, D is TRBD1 or TRBD2 (5 bases each). Per germline, CDR1 SGHTA and CDR2 FQGNSA. The CDR3 totals 14 residues. The V end was cut by 3 bases, the J end by 6 bases, with 12 bases between. The CDR3 DNA reads as TGTGCCAGCAGCTTCCCCGGGACCCTCAATGAGCAGTTCTTC. Residues: CASSFPGTLNEQFF.

This clonotype has at least ten counts. This rearrangement joins TRBV28 to TRBJ2-7; TRBD1 agrees at 11 bases. Germline CDR1 and CDR2: MDHEN and SYDVKM. This CDR3 region has 14 residues. V shed 8 bases, J shed 4 bases, and the junction held 7 bases outside the gene matches. The CDR3 coding sequence is TGTGCCAGCGCAGGGGGACAGGGGGTTTACGAGCAGTACTTC. This sequence encodes CASAGGQGVYEQYF.

This clonotype was observed a handful of times. This chain joins TRBV5-1 and TRBJ1-2, with D unclear. The CDR3 consists of 15 residues. Per germline, CDR1 SGHRS and CDR2 YFSETQ. The V gene lost 3 bases and the J gene lost 4 bases, with 16 bases spanning the gap. The CDR3 DNA reads TGCGCCAGCAGCTCACAACTAAACCAACCCTATGGCTACACCTTC. Encoded protein: CASSSQLNQPYGYTF.

This clonotype appeared once. The chain uses TRBV20-1 and TRBJ2-5, with TRBD2 matching over 8 bases. The CDR3 is 15 residues long. CDR1 and CDR2 from the germline V gene are DFQATT and SNEGSKA (reference sequence). V gave up 3 bases and J gave up 1 base; unmatched junction bases: 7. The CDR3 sequence: CSASGGAGFQETQYF. DNA for the CDR3: TGCAGTGCTAGCGGGGGGGCAGGTTTCCAAGAGACCCAGTACTTC.

The sample holds a few counts of this clonotype. The chain uses TRBV12-3 or TRBV12-4 and TRBJ1-3; D gene unclear. V was cut by 3 bases and J by 7 bases, with 16 bases left in between. This CDR3 is 15 amino acids long. CDR3 bases: TGTGCCAGCAGTTTGAGCAGGCTCTCCGGGAACACCATATATTTT. This encodes CASSLSRLSGNTIYF.

This clonotype came up a few times. The CDR3 loop reads CASTFPTGGEAFF. CDR3 bases: TGTGCCAGCACCTTCCCGACCGGGGGAGAAGCTTTCTTT. The chain carries TRBV7-9 and TRBJ1-1; D is possibly TRBD1 (5 bases). This CDR3 region has 13 residues. Trimming removed 7 bases at V and 8 bases at J, with 17 bases between. Germline V gene sequence: CDR1 SEHNR, CDR2 FQNEAQ (reference sequence).

This clonotype was observed many times. The chain joins TRBV11-1 to TRBJ1-1; TRBD1 is a possible D gene (5 bases). V was clipped by 2 bases and J by 5 bases, with 9 bases between them. Germline V lookup: CDR1 SGHAT, CDR2 FQDESV (reference sequence). There are 13 residues in the CDR3. The CDR3 is CASSLTGGTEAFF. The CDR3 coding sequence is TGTGCCAGCAGCTTAACGGGGGGGACTGAAGCTTTCTTT.

This chain uses TRBV20-1 with TRBJ2-5; D perhaps matches TRBD1 (8 bases). Germline assignment: CDR1 DFQATT and CDR2 SNEGSKA (reference sequence). There are 12 residues in the CDR3. The V end was cut by 4 bases, the J end by 5 bases, with 11 bases between. The CDR3 loop is CSATQGGETQYF. The CDR3 region has the DNA TGCAGTGCTACACAGGGGGGGGAGACCCAGTACTTC.

This clonotype was detected many times. This chain connects TRBV7-8 to TRBJ1-6; D ambiguous. The V gene's germline CDR1 is SGHVS and CDR2 FQNEAQ. V dropped 5 bases and J dropped 6 bases, with 17 bases sitting between them. The CDR3 has 16 amino acids. CDR3 residues: CASSLTRGNVNSPLHF. The CDR3, as DNA: TGTGCCAGCAGCCTAACGCGGGGAAACGTTAATTCACCCCTCCACTTT.

This clonotype was seen many times. This rearrangement joins TRBV28 to TRBJ1-1; D gene ambiguous. The CDR3 contains 14 residues. Trimming pared 6 bases from V and 10 bases from J, leaving 21 bases between. The germline CDR1 and CDR2 sequences are MDHEN and SYDVKM. The CDR3: CASSTNAGLAAAFF. CDR3 coding DNA: TGTGCCAGCAGCACAAACGCTGGCCTGGCTGCAGCTTTCTTT.

This clonotype showed up just a few times. This chain joins TRBV12-3 or TRBV12-4 and TRBJ2-5, with D uncertain. CDR3 size: 15 residues. V gave up 6 bases and J gave up 1 base, with 15 bases separating them. CDR3 sequence reads: CASSSHTWPQETQYF. CDR3 DNA: TGTGCCAGCAGCTCTCATACATGGCCCCAAGAGACCCAGTACTTC.

This clonotype came up many times. The chain couples TRBV7-2 to TRBJ2-5; TRBD2 might be the D (5 bases). The V gene lost 4 bases and the J gene lost 1 base, with 7 bases spanning the gap. The CDR3 extends over 13 amino acids. Per the germline V gene, CDR1 is SGHTA and CDR2 is FQGNSA. CDR3 amino acids: CASSWERQETQYF. The CDR3 bases are TGTGCCAGCAGCTGGGAGCGCCAAGAGACCCAGTACTTC.

This clonotype appeared many times. The chain links TRBV5-4 to TRBJ2-7; D gene unclear. This CDR3 is 13 amino acids long. CDR1 SGHNT and CDR2 YYREEE come from the germline V gene (reference sequence). V lost 4 bases to trimming and J lost 0 bases, with 8 bases between them. The CDR3, as DNA: TGTGCCAGCAGCCTGAGCACCTCCTACGAGCAGTACTTC. Translating gives CASSLSTSYEQYF.

This chain joins TRBV15 and TRBJ2-7; D possibly corresponds to TRBD2 (5 bases). Germline CDR1 is LNHNV and CDR2 is YYDKDF (reference sequence). The CDR3 contains 15 residues. Between the trimmed V and J ends, which lost 8 bases and 4 bases, there was a span of 21 bases. CDR3 region: CATPRACGILYEQYF. CDR3 bases: TGTGCCACCCCGCGGGCCTGTGGAATACTGTACGAGCAGTACTTC.

This clonotype occurred a few times. Its ends do not fully match the called genes, so a read error is possible. The chain uses TRBV12-3 or TRBV12-4 and TRBJ1-6; the D is unclear. The CDR3 loop spans 16 amino acids. CDR3 nucleotide sequence: TGTGTCAGCAGTTTTGGGAATCGGATGAGGAATTCACCCCTCCACTTT. Amino acids: CVSSFGNRMRNSPLHF.

The sample holds a few counts of this clonotype. This rearrangement joins TRBV5-1 to TRBJ2-2; the D is unclear. The CDR3 consists of 14 residues. Germline loops: CDR1 SGHRS, CDR2 YFSETQ. Trimming stripped 7 bases from V and 2 bases from J, with 12 bases between. CDR3 nucleotide sequence: TGCGCCAGCCGGGTCGTCGCTAACACCGGGGAGCTGTTTTTT. Amino acids: CASRVVANTGELFF.

Only a few counts were recorded for this clonotype. The V and J genes are TRBV6-1 and TRBJ2-6, with a weak D call TRBD1 (6 bases). CDR3 size: 17 residues. V was shortened by 6 bases and J by 2 bases, with 17 bases between the two germline ends. In germline, CDR1 is MNHNS, CDR2 SASEGT. CDR3 residues: CASRPSYRAAGANVLTF. As DNA, the CDR3 is TGTGCCAGCAGACCCTCCTACAGGGCTGCTGGGGCCAACGTCCTGACTTTC.

This clonotype was seen at least ten times. This chain links TRBV6-1 with TRBJ2-5; D is undetermined. Looked up from germline, CDR1 is MNHNS and CDR2 is SASEGT. Trimming removed 2 bases from V and 0 bases from J, with 4 bases in between. The CDR3 sequence is 13 residues long. This CDR3 reads CASSEWYQETQYF. The DNA of the CDR3 is TGTGCCAGCAGTGAATGGTACCAAGAGACCCAGTACTTC.

This clonotype was seen a handful of times. This chain connects TRBV18 to TRBJ2-7; D is uncertain. Germline V lookup: CDR1 KGHSH, CDR2 LQKENI. This CDR3 region has 14 residues. V gave up 4 bases and J gave up 4 bases, with 14 bases separating them. The CDR3 is CASSRTTGVYEQYF. CDR3 DNA sequence: TGTGCCAGCTCACGTACGACGGGCGTTTACGAGCAGTACTTC.

This chain connects TRBV11-1 to TRBJ2-6; unclear D gene. The CDR3 length is 18 residues. Germline CDR1 and CDR2: SGHAT and FQDESV (reference sequence). Between the trimmed V and J ends, which lost 5 bases and 0 bases, there was a span of 17 bases. The CDR3 here is CASSPGWGKDSGANVLTF. The CDR3 DNA reads as TGTGCCAGCAGCCCTGGTTGGGGAAAGGACTCTGGGGCCAACGTCCTGACTTTC.